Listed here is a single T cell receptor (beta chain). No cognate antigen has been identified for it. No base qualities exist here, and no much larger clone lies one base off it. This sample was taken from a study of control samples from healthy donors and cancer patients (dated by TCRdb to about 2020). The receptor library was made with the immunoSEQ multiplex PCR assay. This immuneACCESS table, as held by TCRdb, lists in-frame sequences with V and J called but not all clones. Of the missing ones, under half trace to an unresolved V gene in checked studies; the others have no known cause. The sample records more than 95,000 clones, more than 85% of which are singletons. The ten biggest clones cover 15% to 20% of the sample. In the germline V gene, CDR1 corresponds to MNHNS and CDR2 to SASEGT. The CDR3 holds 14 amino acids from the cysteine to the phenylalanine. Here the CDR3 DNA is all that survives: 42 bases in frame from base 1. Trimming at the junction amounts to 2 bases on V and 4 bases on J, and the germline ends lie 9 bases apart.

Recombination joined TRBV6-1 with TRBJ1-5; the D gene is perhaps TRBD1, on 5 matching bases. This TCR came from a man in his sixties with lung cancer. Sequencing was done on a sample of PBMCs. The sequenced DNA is TGTGCCAGCAGTGAACTAGGGGTGAATCAGCCCCAGCATTTT. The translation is CASSELGVNQPQHF.